The 17 T cell receptor beta chains presented below share a single source sample, sequenced in a study of spatial heterogeneity in lung cancer. TCRdb re-derived calls from the 5' RACE reads in MiXCR, one entry per CDR3 protein. This sample carries over 13,000 distinct CDR3 sequences, roughly 4% of them seen once, and the ten largest clones take approximately 9%. Specified time point: sample taken at primary tumor resection. The sequences come from normal lung tissue next to the tumor, collected at surgery. These receptors originate from a male donor with early-stage non-small cell lung cancer.

This clonotype has ten or more counts. This beta chain appears as a stray read in a library generated for alpha chains; its size is not informative. The V gene is TRBV10-3, the J gene TRBJ2-3, with 7 bases aligning to TRBD2. The CDR3 runs 15 residues. Germline values: CDR1 ENHRY, CDR2 SYGVKD. Germline trimming cut 8 bases from V and 3 bases from J; bases unmatched to any gene: 11. DNA of the CDR3: TGTGCCATCCGGGGCGGGAGCTCTGAAACAGATACGCAGTATTTT. This gives the protein CAIRGGSSETDTQYF.

This clonotype was seen ten or more times. This beta chain is an off-target read within a library intended for alpha chains, so its frequency means little. V usage is TRBV27 and J usage is TRBJ2-4, with 8 bases aligning to TRBD2. The CDR3 contains 16 residues. Germline lookup yields CDR1 MNHEY and CDR2 SMNVEV (reference sequence). The V gene end was trimmed by 3 bases and the J gene end by 0 bases; junction bases not matched to a gene: 4. The DNA for the CDR3 is TGTGCCAGCAGTTTGATCAGCGGGAGAGCCAAAAACATTCAGTACTTC. Amino acids: CASSLISGRAKNIQYF.

This clonotype was recorded many times. In a library made to pick up alpha chains, this beta chain is a stray read with a size that means little. V gene TRBV20-1 combines with J gene TRBJ2-3; 10 bases are shared with TRBD2. Unmatched junction bases numbered 5, after V lost 6 bases and J lost 5 bases. The CDR3 is 13 residues long. Germline V gene sequence: CDR1 DFQATT, CDR2 SNEGSKA (reference sequence). In DNA form, the CDR3 reads TGCAGTGCAGCGGGAGGGCCTTTAGATACGCAGTATTTT. Translation: CSAAGGPLDTQYF.

Sample share makes this clonotype large (0.1 to 1%). This beta chain appears as a stray read in a library generated for alpha chains; its size is not informative. V and J are TRBV20-1 and TRBJ2-1; 14 nucleotides agree with TRBD2. The germline V gene has CDR1 DFQATT and CDR2 SNEGSKA (reference sequence). The trim removed 5 bases at V and 3 bases at J, leaving 3 bases unmatched. This CDR3 region has 15 residues. The CDR3 sequence: CSAPGLAGDYNEQFF. In DNA form, the CDR3 reads TGCAGTGCTCCGGGACTAGCGGGAGACTACAATGAGCAGTTCTTC.

This clonotype was detected many times. Found in a library prepared for alpha chains, this beta chain is an off-target read, and its abundance has little meaning. This rearrangement joins TRBV20-1 to TRBJ2-3; 9 bases align to TRBD2. Trimming removed 0 bases from V and 2 bases from J; junction bases left unmatched: 6. The CDR3 length is 16 residues. Germline assignment: CDR1 DFQATT and CDR2 SNEGSKA (reference sequence). CDR3 protein: CSARDFAGGNTDTQYF. Written as DNA, the CDR3 is TGCAGTGCTAGAGATTTCGCGGGGGGGAACACAGATACGCAGTATTTT.

This clonotype was counted ten times or more. This beta chain is an unintended read in a library built for alpha chains; its size means little. The rearrangement links TRBV4-1 to TRBJ2-3; D is perhaps TRBD1 or TRBD2 (5 bases each). The CDR3 runs 14 residues. Germline CDR1 is MGHRA and CDR2 is YSYEKL. The V end was cut by 4 bases, the J end by 2 bases, with 10 bases between. The CDR3 nucleotides read TGCGCCAGCAGCCGGGACCGATACACAGATACGCAGTATTTT. It encodes CASSRDRYTDTQYF.

This clonotype was recorded many times. This beta chain was picked up by a library intended for alpha chains and is off target, so its count carries little meaning. V usage is TRBV18 and J usage is TRBJ2-2; D may be TRBD1 (5 bases). The CDR3 covers 15 residues. Germline assignment: CDR1 KGHSH and CDR2 LQKENI. V was pared by 4 bases and J by 0 bases, with 9 bases between. In nucleotides, the CDR3 is TGTGCCAGCTCACGAGGACAAGCGAACACCGGGGAGCTGTTTTTT. Amino acid sequence: CASSRGQANTGELFF.

Ten or more counts support this clonotype. This beta chain slipped into a library made for alpha chains as a stray read, so its size is not meaningful. The chain joins TRBV7-9 to TRBJ2-2; D assignment may be TRBD1 or TRBD2 (5 bases each). Trimming shortened V by 5 bases and J by 6 bases, and 10 bases separated the two germline ends. Germline lookup yields CDR1 SEHNR and CDR2 FQNEAQ (reference sequence). CDR3 length equals 13 residues. The CDR3 sequence: CASSHPGPGELFF. The DNA of the CDR3 is TGTGCCAGCAGCCACCCGGGACCCGGGGAGCTGTTTTTT.

This clonotype came up many times. This beta chain turned up in a library designed for alpha chains; as an off-target read, its abundance says little. The chain is built from TRBV30 and TRBJ1-1, with D uncertain. The CDR3 is 13 residues long. V was trimmed by 5 bases and J by 1 base, leaving 11 bases between them. The germline V gene encodes CDR1 GTSNPN and CDR2 SVGIG (reference sequence). CDR3 DNA sequence: TGTGCCTGGTCGTCCCGTGGGAACACTGAAGCTTTCTTT. Protein product: CAWSSRGNTEAFF.

This clonotype was recorded at least ten times. The library was designed around alpha chains, so this beta chain is a stray read whose abundance carries little weight. The rearrangement joins TRBV14 to TRBJ2-2, with no clear D. The germline V gene encodes CDR1 SGHDN and CDR2 FVKESK. The CDR3 consists of 16 residues. The V and J ends lost 4 bases and 4 bases respectively, with 16 bases between them. CDR3 protein: CASSPLRAWGTGELFF. The CDR3 bases are TGTGCCAGCAGCCCTCTCCGGGCCTGGGGCACCGGGGAGCTGTTTTTT.

This clonotype was seen repeatedly, ten times or more. This beta chain appears as a stray read in a library generated for alpha chains; its size is not informative. The chain recombines TRBV25-1 with TRBJ2-2; 8 positions agree with TRBD2. The CDR3 length is 17 residues. The trim removed 5 bases at V and 3 bases at J, leaving 11 bases unmatched. Germline CDR1 is MGHDK and CDR2 is SYGVNS. This chain's CDR3 is CASSPGSGTWDTGELFF. The DNA for the CDR3 is TGTGCCAGCAGTCCGGGTAGCGGGACCTGGGACACCGGGGAGCTGTTTTTT. The full variable domain, completed using reference TRBV25-1 and TRBJ2-2, is EADIYQTPRYLVIGTGKKITLECSQTMGHDKMYWYQQDPGMELHLIHYSYGVNSTEKGDLSSESTVSRIRTEHFPLTLESARPSHTSQYLCASSPGSGTWDTGELFFGEGSRLTVL.

This clonotype was observed at least ten times. Because the library targeted alpha chains, this beta chain is an off-target read whose size means little. The rearrangement links TRBV4-1 to TRBJ1-3, with D uncertain. V gave up 0 bases and J gave up 7 bases, with 7 bases separating them. The germline V gene has CDR1 MGHRA and CDR2 YSYEKL. The CDR3 loop spans 13 amino acids. In DNA form, the CDR3 reads TGCGCCAGCAGCCAAGATCTTCGGAACACCATATATTTT. It translates to CASSQDLRNTIYF.

Ten or more counts support this clonotype. The size of this beta chain means little, since it is a stray read in a library made for alpha chains. This chain uses TRBV20-1 with TRBJ2-1, with 13 bases aligning to TRBD2. J was trimmed by 3 bases and V by 5 bases; bases with no gene match: 7. This CDR3 comprises 16 residues. CDR1 DFQATT and CDR2 SNEGSKA come from the germline V gene (reference sequence). This CDR3 reads CSADDGTSGNYNEQFF. The CDR3 DNA is TGCAGTGCTGACGATGGGACTAGCGGGAACTACAATGAGCAGTTCTTC.

This clonotype was seen at least ten times. This beta chain came through as a stray read in a library set up for alpha chains, and its size says little. This sequence joins TRBV7-6 and TRBJ2-2; 10 bases match TRBD1. Germline CDR1 and CDR2: SGHVS and FNYEAQ. The V gene end was trimmed by 4 bases and the J gene end by 6 bases; junction bases not matched to a gene: 8. The CDR3 covers 16 residues. Written as DNA, the CDR3 is TGTGCCAGCAGCTCCTTGGGACAGGGGCGCGCCGGGGAGCTGTTTTTT. It specifies CASSSLGQGRAGELFF.

This clonotype was seen repeatedly, ten times or more. This beta chain represents an off-target read in a library built for alpha chains; its size is of limited meaning. The chain joins TRBV20-1 to TRBJ2-3, with D maybe TRBD1 (5 bases). Germline V gene sequence: CDR1 DFQATT, CDR2 SNEGSKA (reference sequence). This CDR3 spans 15 amino acids. V shed 0 bases and J shed 4 bases, with 14 bases lying between them. DNA for the CDR3: TGCAGTGCTAGAGATTGGACACCGAGTGCAGATACGCAGTATTTT. Its protein product is CSARDWTPSADTQYF.

This clonotype was counted many times. Found in a library prepared for alpha chains, this beta chain is an off-target read, and its abundance has little meaning. The chain employs TRBV4-2 and TRBJ1-5; D is uncertain. CDR3 length equals 16 residues. The ends were cut back, 0 bases at V and 4 bases at J, with 13 bases in the middle. CDR1 and CDR2 from the germline V gene are LGHNA and YNFKEQ. CDR3 sequence reads: CASSQEWAGGNQPQHF. DNA for the CDR3: TGTGCCAGCAGCCAAGAATGGGCTGGCGGTAATCAGCCCCAGCATTTT.

This clonotype was counted many times. This beta chain slipped into a library made for alpha chains as a stray read, so its size is not meaningful. The V gene is TRBV30, the J gene TRBJ1-4; 10 bases match TRBD1. Trimming removed 0 bases from V and 8 bases from J; junction bases left unmatched: 12. CDR3 length: 17 residues. Per the germline V gene, CDR1 is GTSNPN and CDR2 is SVGIG (reference sequence). The CDR3 reads CAWSVRQGAVFREKLFF. CDR3 DNA: TGTGCCTGGAGTGTTCGACAGGGGGCTGTATTTAGGGAAAAACTGTTTTTT.